This T cell receptor (beta chain) was observed in a study of T cell repertoires in cytomegalovirus infection. This CDR3 has 19 amino acids. V shed 4 bases and J shed 0 bases, with 19 bases lying between them. Germline CDR1 and CDR2: MGHDK and SYGVNS. TCRdb used MiXCR to reprocess the reads, holding one entry per CDR3 protein. The table lists 650,000 to 850,000 distinct CDR3 sequences, 25% to 35% of them singletons. As regards this clonotype: The antigen remains unidentified.

The receptor's source is a human donor in good health (CMV status not recorded). Some clones in this sample may be carry-over from other donors' samples. The sequencing here drew on cultured CD8+ T cells from PBMCs, taken from culture after CMV antigen stimulation. The chain couples TRBV25-1 to TRBJ1-6, with D tentatively TRBD1 (5 bases). The CDR3 DNA is TGTGCCAGCAGTGTCGGCCCGGGACCCCTAATCTCCTATAATTCACCCCTCCACTTT. It translates to CASSVGPGPLISYNSPLHF. Filled out from reference TRBV25-1 and TRBJ1-6, the complete variable domain reads EADIYQTPRYLVIGTGKKITLECSQTMGHDKMYWYQQDPGMELHLIHYSYGVNSTEKGDLSSESTVSRIRTEHFPLTLESARPSHTSQYLCASSVGPGPLISYNSPLHFGNGTRLTVT.